The 30 T cell receptor beta chains below all came from one sample that was sequenced in a study of blood T cells in healthy people across ages. A sample-barcoded 5' primer and a J-beta primer mix were used in a second PCR of roughly 7 to 12 cycles. MiXCR was run by TCRdb on the 5' RACE reads, yielding one entry per CDR3 protein. Of 1.8 million or so distinct CDR3 sequences in the sample, 39% were seen once. The material sequenced was blood. Every receptor here comes from a human donor in good health.

The rearrangement uses TRBV9 and TRBJ2-5; possibly TRBD1 for D (5 bases). The CDR3 has 14 amino acids. V was clipped by 4 bases and J by 4 bases, with 14 bases between them. Germline CDR1 and CDR2: SGDLS and YYNGEE. The CDR3 loop is CASSLSRGAETQYF. Here the CDR3 DNA reads TGTGCCAGCAGCCTATCAAGGGGCGCAGAGACCCAGTACTTC. Using reference TRBV9 and TRBJ2-5 for the parts outside the CDR3, the full variable domain is DSGVTQTPKHLITATGQRVTLRCSPRSGDLSVYWYQQSLDQGLQFLIQYYNGEERAKGNILERFSAQQFPDLHSELNLSSLELGDSALYFCASSLSRGAETQYFGPGTRLLVL.

The genes are TRBV29-1 and TRBJ1-1; D gene unclear. Trimming removed 7 bases at V and 4 bases at J, with 19 bases between. The CDR3 runs to 14 residues. Per the germline V gene, CDR1 is SQVTM and CDR2 is ANQGSEA. The DNA for the CDR3 is TGCAGCGCCCGAATGTCCGGACGGGGCACTGAAGCTTTCTTT. Its protein product is CSARMSGRGTEAFF.

The chain has TRBV7-2 and TRBJ2-1; D gene uncertain. Trimming took off 2 bases at V and 10 bases at J, with 9 bases between the two ends. CDR1 is SGHTA and CDR2 is FQGNSA in the germline V gene. This CDR3 contains 12 residues. This CDR3 reads CASSLSDREQFF. CDR3 nucleotides: TGTGCCAGCAGCTTAAGCGACCGGGAGCAGTTCTTC. The full variable domain, completed using reference TRBV7-2 and TRBJ2-1, is GAGVSQSPSNKVTEKGKDVELRCDPISGHTALYWYRQSLGQGLEFLIYFQGNSAPDKSGLPSDRFSAERTGGSVSTLTIQRTQQEDSAVYLCASSLSDREQFFGPGTRLTVL.

The chain combines TRBV7-2 with TRBJ2-7; no clear D gene. The CDR3 extends over 14 amino acids. Trimming left V 3 bases short and J 0 bases short, with 9 bases between. From germline, CDR1 is SGHTA and CDR2 FQGNSA. In DNA, the CDR3 is TGTGCCAGCAGCTTGAGGTTAGGCTCCTACGAGCAGTACTTC. Translation: CASSLRLGSYEQYF. The full variable domain, its missing parts supplied by reference TRBV7-2 and TRBJ2-7, is GAGVSQSPSNKVTEKGKDVELRCDPISGHTALYWYRQSLGQGLEFLIYFQGNSAPDKSGLPSDRFSAERTGGSVSTLTIQRTQQEDSAVYLCASSLRLGSYEQYFGPGTRLTVT.

The rearrangement uses TRBV7-8 and TRBJ2-1; 8 bases are shared with TRBD2. This CDR3 has 18 residues. J was trimmed by 7 bases and V by 0 bases; bases with no gene match: 14. Germline-derived CDR1 and CDR2 are SGHVS and FQNEAQ. Here the CDR3 DNA reads TGTGCCAGCAGCTTAGCCTCCGGGGGGGCCTTGTTTGTGAATGAGCAGTTCTTC. This sequence encodes CASSLASGGALFVNEQFF.

The gene calls are TRBV27 and TRBJ2-4; D is possibly TRBD2 (5 bases). Germline CDR1 MNHEY, CDR2 SMNVEV (reference sequence). V dropped 11 bases and J dropped 3 bases, with 11 bases sitting between them. The CDR3 is made up of 12 amino acids. The CDR3 is CAQAGFKNIQYF. CDR3 in DNA: TGTGCCCAGGCGGGTTTCAAAAACATTCAGTACTTC.

The rearrangement uses TRBV19 and TRBJ2-5, with 10 bases that match TRBD1. V was pared by 5 bases and J by 0 bases, with 3 bases of the junction left unmatched. Germline V CDR1 and CDR2: LNHDA, SQIVND (reference sequence). This CDR3 is 15 amino acids long. The CDR3 sequence: CASSATGGDQETQYF. The CDR3 DNA reads as TGTGCCAGTAGTGCGACAGGGGGCGACCAAGAGACCCAGTACTTC.

CDR3 loop: CASSLGGGQGASQPQHF. In DNA form, the CDR3 reads TGTGCCAGCAGCTTAGGCGGTGGTCAGGGGGCGAGTCAGCCCCAGCATTTT. This rearrangement joins TRBV7-9 to TRBJ1-5, with 8 bases fitting TRBD1. Germline V CDR1 and CDR2: SEHNR, FQNEAQ (reference sequence). V lost 1 base, J lost 6 bases, and 11 bases stayed unmatched. The CDR3 covers 17 residues.

This chain uses TRBV24-1 with TRBJ2-5; 8 bases are shared with TRBD1. Germline CDR1 KGHDR, CDR2 SFDVKD. This CDR3 has 15 amino acids. Trimming at V came to 3 bases and at J to 4 bases, leaving 6 bases not matched to a gene. The CDR3: CATSDTTGVGETQYF. The CDR3 coding sequence is TGTGCCACCAGTGATACGACAGGGGTCGGAGAGACCCAGTACTTC.

The genes are TRBV12-3 or TRBV12-4 and TRBJ2-1; 8 bases are shared with TRBD2. The CDR3 runs to 13 residues. With 6 bases clipped from V and 5 bases from J, the junction kept 3 bases outside the gene matches. Here the CDR3 DNA reads TGTGCCAGCAGACTAGCGGTCCACAATGAGCAGTTCTTC. Residues: CASRLAVHNEQFF.

This clonotype occurred many times. The J gene is TRBJ2-4, the V gene TRBV12-3 or TRBV12-4; 7 nucleotides line up with TRBD1. The CDR3 runs 14 residues. The trim removed 6 bases at V and 5 bases at J, leaving 7 bases unmatched. The CDR3 coding sequence is TGTGCCAGCAGGCCACAGGGGTTCGAAAACATTCAGTACTTC. This translates into CASRPQGFENIQYF.

CDR3 sequence (DNA): TGTGCCAGCAGCCGGAACGGGGTGAACACTGAAGCTTTCTTT. This translates into CASSRNGVNTEAFF. The V call is TRBV3-1, the J call TRBJ1-1; no definite D call. The germline CDR1 and CDR2 sequences are LGHDT and YNNKEL (reference sequence). Trimming took off 4 bases at V and 0 bases at J, with 9 bases between the two ends. The CDR3 has 14 amino acids.

The genes are TRBV7-9 and TRBJ1-2; D is uncertain. This CDR3 comprises 14 residues. Germline-derived CDR1 and CDR2 are SEHNR and FQNEAQ (reference sequence). Trimming removed 7 bases at V and 7 bases at J, with 19 bases between. The CDR3 loop reads CASTARLVGVGYTF. In DNA, the CDR3 is TGTGCCAGCACCGCCCGACTCGTTGGGGTTGGCTACACCTTC.

A note on this clonotype: The junction departs from the called germline gene at one end, perhaps through a read error. CDR3 residues: CAIRSTEDEHSYNEQVF. The CDR3, as DNA: TGTGCCATCAGGTCAACCGAGGACGAACACTCCTACAATGAGCAGGTCTTC. This sequence joins TRBV10-3 and TRBJ2-1; D remains unclear. Germline CDR1 ENHRY, CDR2 SYGVKD. This CDR3 is built from 17 residues.

The chain combines TRBV20-1 with TRBJ1-1; D possibly corresponds to TRBD1 (6 bases). Germline CDR1 is DFQATT and CDR2 is SNEGSKA (reference sequence). V lost 3 bases to trimming and J lost 6 bases, with 11 bases between them. CDR3 size: 12 residues. CDR3 in amino acids: CSASQTGAEAFF. The CDR3 nucleotides read TGCAGTGCTAGCCAGACAGGTGCTGAAGCTTTCTTT.

With regard to this clonotype: At one end the junction does not follow the germline gene, possibly because of a read error. This rearrangement joins TRBV7-9 to TRBJ2-7; 9 nucleotides line up with TRBD2. The J call is doubtful: the DNA matches TRBJ2-5 better. Germline lookup yields CDR1 SEHNR and CDR2 FQNEAQ (reference sequence). CDR3 length: 14 amino acids. The CDR3 loop is CASSLAGIPETQYF. The CDR3 region has the DNA TGTGCCAGCAGCCTAGCGGGGATCCCAGAGACCCAGTACTTC.

This CDR3 reads CAISGTTGEPEKLFF. Written as DNA, the CDR3 is TGTGCCATCAGTGGGACCACAGGGGAGCCGGAAAAACTGTTTTTT. V is TRBV10-3 and J is TRBJ1-4; 7 bases map to TRBD1. The CDR3 has 15 amino acids. Trimming removed 4 bases from V and 8 bases from J; junction bases left unmatched: 10. CDR1 and CDR2 (germline): ENHRY, SYGVKD.

The chain carries TRBV2 and TRBJ2-1; 8 nucleotides line up with TRBD1. The V gene's germline CDR1 is SNHLY and CDR2 FYNNEI. The V and J ends lost 5 bases and 9 bases, in that order; junction bases with no gene match: 9. The CDR3 is 14 residues long. The CDR3 loop reads CASSPQARGLEQFF. CDR3 coding DNA: TGTGCCAGCAGTCCCCAGGCCAGGGGGCTTGAGCAGTTCTTC.

This sequence joins TRBV4-2 and TRBJ2-1, with 12 bases that match TRBD2. CDR3 length: 15 amino acids. The trim removed 0 bases at V and 14 bases at J, leaving 8 bases unmatched. The germline CDR1 and CDR2 sequences are LGHNA and YNFKEQ. Here the CDR3 DNA reads TGTGCCAGCAGCCAAGATCAGCTAGCGGGGGGGCCGAAGTTCTTC. Translation gives CASSQDQLAGGPKFF.

The sample holds a few counts of this clonotype. This chain joins TRBV4-3 and TRBJ2-7, with D uncertain. The germline CDR1 and CDR2 sequences are LGHNA and YSLEER. This CDR3 is 13 amino acids long. V shed 0 bases and J shed 5 bases, with 8 bases lying between them. The CDR3 loop reads CASSQDERHEQYF. In nucleotides, the CDR3 is TGCGCCAGCAGCCAAGACGAAAGGCACGAGCAGTACTTC.

This clonotype occurred a few times. The chain recombines TRBV10-3 with TRBJ1-5; maybe TRBD1 (5 bases). CDR3 length: 13 residues. Looked up from germline, CDR1 is ENHRY and CDR2 is SYGVKD. Trimming shortened V by 10 bases and J by 5 bases, and 15 bases separated the two germline ends. In DNA form, the CDR3 reads TGTGCCACCGGGACTCGAGTGGATCAGCCCCAGCATTTT. Translated, it gives CATGTRVDQPQHF.

A note on this clonotype: Germline is not matched at one junction end, which may reflect a read error. The chain links TRBV20-1 to TRBJ1-2; 8 bases are shared with TRBD1. CDR3 length: 14 residues. Germline V gene data show CDR1 as DFQATT and CDR2 as SNEGSKA (reference sequence). The CDR3 reads CGARDDRGVLGCTF. The CDR3, as DNA: TGCGGTGCTAGGGACGACAGGGGAGTACTTGGCTGCACCTTC.

There are a few counts of this clonotype. The J gene is TRBJ2-5, the V gene TRBV10-3; 12 bases are shared with TRBD2. V lost 7 bases and J lost 4; bases outside the gene matches: 7. The CDR3 loop spans 15 amino acids. Germline V gene sequence: CDR1 ENHRY, CDR2 SYGVKD. The CDR3: CAITASGGAGETQYF. The DNA of the CDR3 is TGTGCCATCACCGCTAGCGGGGGGGCCGGAGAGACCCAGTACTTC.

J is TRBJ1-2 and V is TRBV7-9; 7 bases are a match to TRBD1. This CDR3 comprises 18 residues. V trimming: 5 bases; J trimming: 0 bases; junction bases outside the gene matches: 15. In germline, CDR1 is SEHNR, CDR2 FQNEAQ (reference sequence). The CDR3: CASSMNRGQNRTNYGYTF. CDR3 DNA sequence: TGTGCCAGCAGCATGAACAGGGGCCAAAATCGTACTAACTATGGCTACACCTTC.

V and J are TRBV4-3 and TRBJ2-2; TRBD2 matches 11 bases. CDR3 length: 18 residues. J was trimmed by 7 bases and V by 0 bases; bases with no gene match: 10. Germline CDR1 is LGHNA and CDR2 is YSLEER. The CDR3 DNA is TGCGCCAGCAGCCAAGATCCTAGCGGGGGGATGTACATCGGGGAGCTGTTTTTT. Amino acids: CASSQDPSGGMYIGELFF.

This chain connects TRBV5-1 to TRBJ2-3; tentative D call: TRBD2 (6 bases). The CDR3 runs 16 residues. CDR1 SGHRS and CDR2 YFSETQ come from the germline V gene. Between the trimmed V and J ends, which lost 4 bases and 4 bases, there was a span of 19 bases. The CDR3 region is CASSAWPDGGSDTQYF. The CDR3 bases are TGCGCCAGCAGCGCCTGGCCCGACGGAGGGTCAGATACGCAGTATTTT.

This clonotype was found a few times. V and J are TRBV20-1 and TRBJ2-1, with a possible D match to TRBD1 (5 bases). Germline values: CDR1 DFQATT, CDR2 SNEGSKA (reference sequence). The CDR3 is 13 residues long. V gave up 0 bases and J gave up 10 bases, with 13 bases separating them. The CDR3 DNA follows: TGCAGTGCTAGAGATGTTCAGGGTGTGGAGCAGTTCTTC. This sequence encodes CSARDVQGVEQFF.

This rearrangement joins TRBV15 to TRBJ1-5; D gene unclear. This CDR3 is 12 amino acids long. Trimming pared 0 bases from V and 6 bases from J, leaving 3 bases between. Germline values: CDR1 LNHNV, CDR2 YYDKDF (reference sequence). CDR3 sequence reads: CATSRDLQPQHF. The CDR3 nucleotides read TGTGCCACCAGCAGAGATCTTCAGCCCCAGCATTTT.

The CDR3: CASSYNRVEQYF. In nucleotides, the CDR3 is TGTGCCAGCAGTTACAACAGGGTCGAGCAGTACTTC. The genes are TRBV12-3 or TRBV12-4 and TRBJ2-7; perhaps TRBD1 as D (6 bases). The CDR3 contains 12 residues. The ends were cut back, 4 bases at V and 6 bases at J, with 10 bases in the middle.

In its sample, this clonotype was seen many times. V is TRBV11-1 and J is TRBJ2-7; no reliable D call. From germline, CDR1 is SGHAT and CDR2 FQDESV (reference sequence). Trimming took off 5 bases at V and 5 bases at J, with 16 bases between the two ends. The CDR3 extends over 14 amino acids. As DNA, the CDR3 is TGTGCCAGCAGCCAGAACCAGGTTCCCCACGAGCAGTACTTC. Its protein is CASSQNQVPHEQYF.